This T cell receptor (beta chain) was sequenced in a study of shared clonotypes between healthy human individuals. In the naive CD8 group, cells lacked CD45RO and were positively selected for CCR7, so terminally differentiated effector memory CD45RA+ cells were left out. Profiled with immunoSEQ multiplex PCR; TCRdb holds only in-frame clones, not every one. The table lists around 1.9 million clones, 85% to 95% of them singletons. This clone has only one observation. Sequenced input: naive CD8+ T cells from PBMCs. The source of this sequence is a man younger than 35 in good health. Some clones in this sample may be carry-over from other donors' samples.

The CDR3 DNA reads TGCGCCAGCAGCCAAGTGCGCGTGTTCACTGAAGCTTTCTTT. Protein product: CASSQVRVFTEAFF. The chain uses TRBV4-3 and TRBJ1-1; no firm D call. This CDR3 region has 14 residues. Germline V gene sequence: CDR1 LGHNA, CDR2 YSLEER. The V end was cut by 1 base, the J end by 4 bases, with 10 bases between.